What follows describes a single T cell receptor (beta chain). Enrollees, roughly 18 to 90 years old, lived in approximately 25 US areas. The data stem from a study of blood T cell repertoires in COVID-19. Study-wide background: Acute and convalescent COVID-19 samples came from the United States, Italy and Spain. Sample material is recorded as cDNA or gDNA derived from T cells, B-cell-depleted T cells, or PBMCs.

V lost 10 bases to trimming and J lost 8 bases, with 15 bases between them. Germline CDR1 reads MNHEY; CDR2 reads SVGAGI. This CDR3 has 12 residues. Study processing details: The authors estimated nucleated cell counts from reference gene primer amplification. Generated by immunoSEQ multiplex PCR, the TCRdb table keeps only in-frame clones and is missing some. The V and J calls and clone size are taken from that table; D and trimming were inferred from the DNA. The sample records about 330,000 clones, about 89% being singletons. Sequenced input: PBMCs or T cells enriched from blood (not recorded which). The receptor was isolated from a woman aged 30 to 39 who had recovered from COVID-19. V usage is TRBV6-5 and J usage is TRBJ1-5; D unresolved. The CDR3 here is CATRNYREPQHF. Written as DNA, the CDR3 is TGTGCCACTAGAAACTATCGGGAGCCCCAGCATTTT.